This T cell receptor beta chain was recorded in a study of blood T cells in healthy people across ages. The study, taken as a whole, reports: Significant beta diversity loss was already apparent by age approximately 36, declining roughly linearly.

A note on this clonotype: Its antigen is currently unknown.

Alongside a J-beta primer mix, a sample-barcoded 5' primer served in a second PCR lasting about 7 to 12 cycles. TCRdb reprocessed the 5' RACE reads via MiXCR and lists one record per CDR3 protein. The repertoire holds approximately 850,000 distinct CDR3 sequences, under 45% seen once, with around 18% in the top ten. Trimming left V 1 base short and J 7 bases short, with 17 bases between. This CDR3 contains 15 residues. This chain links TRBV12-3 or TRBV12-4 with TRBJ2-7; D call uncertain. Input material: blood. The TCR was taken from a man aged 60 to 75 in good health. CDR3 nucleotide sequence: TGTGCCAGCAGTTTAGGGGAAGGCGCCTACAATGAGCAGTACTTC. This encodes CASSLGEGAYNEQYF.